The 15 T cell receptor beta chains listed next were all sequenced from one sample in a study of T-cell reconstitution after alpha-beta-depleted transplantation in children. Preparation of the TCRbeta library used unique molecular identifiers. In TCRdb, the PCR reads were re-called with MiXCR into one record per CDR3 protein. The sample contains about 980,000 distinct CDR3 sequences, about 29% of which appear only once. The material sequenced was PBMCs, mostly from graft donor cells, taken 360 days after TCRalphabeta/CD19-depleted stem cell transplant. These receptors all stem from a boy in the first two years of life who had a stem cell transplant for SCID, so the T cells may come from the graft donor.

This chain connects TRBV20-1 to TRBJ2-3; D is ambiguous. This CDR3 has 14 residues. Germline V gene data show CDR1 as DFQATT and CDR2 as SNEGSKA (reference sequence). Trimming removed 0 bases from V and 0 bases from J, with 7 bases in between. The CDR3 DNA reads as TGCAGTGCTAGAGAGCTTGATAGCACAGATACGCAGTATTTT. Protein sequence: CSARELDSTDTQYF.

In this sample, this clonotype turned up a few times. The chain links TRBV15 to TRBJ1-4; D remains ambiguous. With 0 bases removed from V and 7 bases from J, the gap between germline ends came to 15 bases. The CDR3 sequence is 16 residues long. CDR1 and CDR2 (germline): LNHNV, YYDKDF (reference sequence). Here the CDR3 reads CATSRDSGVLGEKLFF. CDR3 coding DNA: TGTGCCACCAGCAGAGATTCTGGAGTTCTCGGTGAAAAACTGTTTTTT. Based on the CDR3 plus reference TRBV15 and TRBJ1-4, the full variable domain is DAMVIQNPRYQVTQFGKPVTLSCSQTLNHNVMYWYQQKSSQAPKLLFHYYDKDFNNEADTPDNFQSRRPNTSFCFLDIRSPGLGDTAMYLCATSRDSGVLGEKLFFGSGTQLSVL.

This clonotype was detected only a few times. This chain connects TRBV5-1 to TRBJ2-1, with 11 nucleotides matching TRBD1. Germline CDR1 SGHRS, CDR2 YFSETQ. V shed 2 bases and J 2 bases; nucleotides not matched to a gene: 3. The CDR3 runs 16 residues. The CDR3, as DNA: TGCGCCAGCAGCTTTATGGGACAGGGGGCCTACAATGAGCAGTTCTTC. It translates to CASSFMGQGAYNEQFF.

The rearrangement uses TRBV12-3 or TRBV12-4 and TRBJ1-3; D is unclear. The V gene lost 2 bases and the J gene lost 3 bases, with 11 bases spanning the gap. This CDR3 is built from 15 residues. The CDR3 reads CASSLSGDDGNTIYF. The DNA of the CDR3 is TGTGCCAGCAGTTTATCCGGGGATGATGGAAACACCATATATTTT.

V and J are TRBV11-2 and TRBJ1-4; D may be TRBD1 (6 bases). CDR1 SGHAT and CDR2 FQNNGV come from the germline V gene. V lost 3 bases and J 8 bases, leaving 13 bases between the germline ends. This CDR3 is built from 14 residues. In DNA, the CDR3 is TGTGCCAGCAGCTTTTCGGACAGCGGCGAAAAACTGTTTTTT. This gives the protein CASSFSDSGEKLFF.

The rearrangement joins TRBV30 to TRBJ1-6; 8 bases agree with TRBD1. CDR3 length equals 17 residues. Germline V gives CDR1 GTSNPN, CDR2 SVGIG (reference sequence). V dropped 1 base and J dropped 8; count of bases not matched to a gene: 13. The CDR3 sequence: CAWSARRRQGRHSPLHF. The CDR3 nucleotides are TGTGCCTGGAGTGCCCGCCGAAGACAGGGGAGACATTCACCCCTCCACTTT.

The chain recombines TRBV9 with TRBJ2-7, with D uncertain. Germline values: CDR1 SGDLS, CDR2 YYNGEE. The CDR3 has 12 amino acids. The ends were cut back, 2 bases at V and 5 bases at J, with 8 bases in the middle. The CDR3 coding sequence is TGTGCCAGCAGCGTGTCTGGGAACGAGCAGTACTTC. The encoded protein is CASSVSGNEQYF.

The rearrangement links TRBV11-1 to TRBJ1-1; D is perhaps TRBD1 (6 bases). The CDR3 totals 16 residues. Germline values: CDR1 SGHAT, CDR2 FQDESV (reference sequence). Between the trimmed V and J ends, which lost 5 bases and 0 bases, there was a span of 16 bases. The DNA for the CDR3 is TGTGCCAGCAGCGTAAGGGGGTCAACCATGAACACTGAAGCTTTCTTT. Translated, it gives CASSVRGSTMNTEAFF.

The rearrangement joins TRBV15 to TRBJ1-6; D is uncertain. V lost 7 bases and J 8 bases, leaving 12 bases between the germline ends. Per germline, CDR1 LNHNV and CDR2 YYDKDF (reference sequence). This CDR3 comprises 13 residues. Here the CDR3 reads CATTKGPYSPLHF. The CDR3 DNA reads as TGTGCCACCACTAAGGGTCCTTATTCACCCCTCCACTTT. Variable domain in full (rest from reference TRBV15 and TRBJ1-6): DAMVIQNPRYQVTQFGKPVTLSCSQTLNHNVMYWYQQKSSQAPKLLFHYYDKDFNNEADTPDNFQSRRPNTSFCFLDIRSPGLGDTAMYLCATTKGPYSPLHFGNGTRLTVT.

The CDR3 is CASSGWGPGADTQYF. The CDR3 DNA reads as TGCGCCAGCAGTGGGTGGGGGCCAGGCGCAGATACGCAGTATTTT. The gene calls are TRBV10-1 and TRBJ2-3; tentative D call: TRBD1 (6 bases). The germline CDR1 and CDR2 sequences are WNHNN and SYGVQD (reference sequence). The CDR3 is 15 residues long. V was pared by 4 bases and J by 4 bases, with 15 bases between.

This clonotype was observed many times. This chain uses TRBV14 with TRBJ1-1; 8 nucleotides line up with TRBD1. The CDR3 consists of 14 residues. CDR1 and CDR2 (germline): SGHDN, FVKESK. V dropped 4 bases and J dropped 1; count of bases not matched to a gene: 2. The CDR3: CASSRGQANTEAFF. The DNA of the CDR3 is TGTGCCAGCAGCCGGGGACAGGCGAACACTGAAGCTTTCTTT.

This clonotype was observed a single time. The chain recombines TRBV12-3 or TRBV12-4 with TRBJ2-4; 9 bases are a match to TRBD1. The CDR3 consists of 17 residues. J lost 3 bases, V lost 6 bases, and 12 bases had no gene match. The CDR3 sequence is CASSQTRQGEVKNIQYF. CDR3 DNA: TGTGCCAGCAGCCAGACCCGACAGGGGGAGGTCAAAAACATTCAGTACTTC.

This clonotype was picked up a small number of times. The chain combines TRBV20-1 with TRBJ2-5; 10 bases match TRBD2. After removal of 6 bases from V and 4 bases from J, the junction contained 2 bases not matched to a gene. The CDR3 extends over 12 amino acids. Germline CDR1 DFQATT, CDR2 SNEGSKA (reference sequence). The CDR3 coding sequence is TGCAGTGCGGTAGCGGGAGGAGAGACCCAGTACTTC. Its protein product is CSAVAGGETQYF.

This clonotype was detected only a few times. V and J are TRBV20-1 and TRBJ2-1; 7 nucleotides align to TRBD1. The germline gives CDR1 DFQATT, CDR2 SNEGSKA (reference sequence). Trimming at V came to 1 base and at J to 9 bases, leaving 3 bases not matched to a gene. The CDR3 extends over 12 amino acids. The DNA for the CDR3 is TGCAGTGCTAGAGTAGGGGGCGCTGAGCAGTTCTTC. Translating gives CSARVGGAEQFF.

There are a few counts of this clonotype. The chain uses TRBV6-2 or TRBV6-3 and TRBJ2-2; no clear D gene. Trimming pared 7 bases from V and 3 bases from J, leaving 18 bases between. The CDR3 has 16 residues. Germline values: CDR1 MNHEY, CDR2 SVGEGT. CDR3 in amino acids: CASTPLDLTDTGELFF. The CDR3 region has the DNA TGTGCCAGCACTCCCCTGGACCTCACGGACACCGGGGAGCTGTTTTTT.